Listed below are T cell receptor beta chains from one sample, sequenced in a study of T-cell reconstitution after alpha-beta-depleted transplantation in children. TCRdb passed the PCR reads through MiXCR, listing each CDR3 protein once. Of about 610,000 distinct CDR3 sequences in the sample, approximately 10% were seen once. The sequencing used PBMCs from the stem cell graft donor, collected from the stem cell graft. These receptors were taken from a human donor who donated a stem cell graft to a child with acute myeloid leukemia. Both conserved end residues are part of each CDR3. Fields, in order: J gene, D gene, clone size, V gene, CDR3 protein, CDR3 DNA. The D gene is left open where the match is weak. Only part of the rows carry a size: once, few, many, or a class if the clone is expanded.

j_call: TRBJ1-1; d_call: TRBD1; clone_size: .; v_call: TRBV24-1; cdr3_aa: CATRGTGAEAFF; cdr3_nt: TGTGCCACCAGAGGTACAGGGGCTGAAGCTTTCTTT
j_call: TRBJ2-7; d_call: TRBD2; clone_size: .; v_call: TRBV12-3/TRBV12-4; cdr3_aa: CASSLGSGRAADEQYF; cdr3_nt: TGTGCCAGCAGTTTAGGGAGCGGGAGGGCCGCCGACGAGCAGTACTTC
j_call: TRBJ1-1; d_call: TRBD1; clone_size: .; v_call: TRBV20-1; cdr3_aa: CSARGQGLFLGYTEAFF; cdr3_nt: TGCAGTGCTAGGGGACAGGGATTATTTCTAGGGTACACTGAAGCTTTCTTT
j_call: TRBJ1-1; d_call: .; clone_size: .; v_call: TRBV7-9; cdr3_aa: CASSWTEGYPNTEAFF; cdr3_nt: TGTGCCAGCAGCTGGACTGAGGGCTACCCAAACACTGAAGCTTTCTTT
j_call: TRBJ2-1; d_call: .; clone_size: .; v_call: TRBV20-1; cdr3_aa: CSAYRNNEQFF; cdr3_nt: TGCAGTGCCTATCGGAACAATGAGCAGTTCTTC
j_call: TRBJ2-1; d_call: TRBD2; clone_size: few; v_call: TRBV4-2; cdr3_aa: CASSQGLAGLNEQFF; cdr3_nt: TGTGCCAGCAGCCAGGGACTAGCGGGATTAAATGAGCAGTTCTTC
j_call: TRBJ2-1; d_call: TRBD2; clone_size: many; v_call: TRBV5-1; cdr3_aa: CASSLASGIYNEQFF; cdr3_nt: TGCGCCAGCAGCTTGGCTAGCGGGATTTACAATGAGCAGTTCTTC
j_call: TRBJ2-7; d_call: .; clone_size: .; v_call: TRBV21-1; cdr3_aa: CASSKAGLAGHEQYF; cdr3_nt: TGTGCCAGCAGCAAAGCGGGACTAGCGGGCCACGAGCAGTACTTC
j_call: TRBJ2-7; d_call: .; clone_size: few; v_call: TRBV20-1; cdr3_aa: CSAREAAPAYYEQYF; cdr3_nt: TGCAGTGCTAGAGAAGCAGCGCCGGCATATTACGAGCAGTACTTC
j_call: TRBJ2-3; d_call: .; clone_size: .; v_call: TRBV7-2; cdr3_aa: CASSAPPGAPSDTQYF; cdr3_nt: TGTGCCAGCAGCGCTCCTCCCGGGGCCCCGAGCGATACGCAGTATTTT
j_call: TRBJ2-3; d_call: .; clone_size: .; v_call: TRBV11-2; cdr3_aa: CASSWARNTQYF; cdr3_nt: TGTGCCAGCAGCTGGGCTCGAAATACGCAGTATTTT
j_call: TRBJ2-1; d_call: TRBD2; clone_size: few; v_call: TRBV6-2/TRBV6-3; cdr3_aa: CASGGLAGGGNEQFF; cdr3_nt: TGTGCCAGCGGGGGACTAGCGGGAGGTGGCAATGAGCAGTTCTTC
j_call: TRBJ2-2; d_call: .; clone_size: few; v_call: TRBV4-3; cdr3_aa: CASSQLLTGELFF; cdr3_nt: TGCGCCAGCAGCCAACTACTCACCGGGGAGCTGTTTTTT
j_call: TRBJ1-1; d_call: .; clone_size: many; v_call: TRBV20-1; cdr3_aa: CSAREGGIPAFF; cdr3_nt: TGCAGTGCTAGAGAGGGGGGAATCCCAGCTTTCTTT
j_call: TRBJ1-1; d_call: TRBD1; clone_size: few; v_call: TRBV6-5; cdr3_aa: CASTLIDRGGTEAFF; cdr3_nt: TGTGCCAGCACCCTTATCGACAGGGGGGGAACTGAAGCTTTCTTT
j_call: TRBJ2-1; d_call: TRBD2; clone_size: many; v_call: TRBV4-1; cdr3_aa: CASSQEGADSASGMTMNEQFF; cdr3_nt: TGCGCCAGCAGCCAAGAAGGGGCGGACTCCGCTAGCGGGATGACAATGAATGAGCAGTTCTTC
j_call: TRBJ2-4; d_call: .; clone_size: .; v_call: TRBV6-2/TRBV6-3; cdr3_aa: CASSYGTRADKNIQYF; cdr3_nt: TGTGCCAGCAGTTACGGGACACGGGCGGACAAAAACATTCAGTACTTC
j_call: TRBJ2-3; d_call: .; clone_size: .; v_call: TRBV27; cdr3_aa: CASSTTLMVLYF; cdr3_nt: TGTGCCAGCAGCACAACCCTAATGGTGTTGTATTTT
j_call: TRBJ2-1; d_call: .; clone_size: many; v_call: TRBV20-1; cdr3_aa: CSAIPHEQFF; cdr3_nt: TGCAGTGCTATTCCCCATGAGCAGTTCTTC
j_call: TRBJ2-2; d_call: TRBD2; clone_size: .; v_call: TRBV29-1; cdr3_aa: CSVNMGGTGELFF; cdr3_nt: TGCAGCGTCAACATGGGGGGGACCGGGGAGCTGTTTTTT
j_call: TRBJ1-1; d_call: TRBD1; clone_size: many; v_call: TRBV7-9; cdr3_aa: CASSLGDREDTEAFF; cdr3_nt: TGTGCCAGCAGCTTGGGGGACAGAGAGGACACTGAAGCTTTCTTT
j_call: TRBJ2-7; d_call: .; clone_size: many; v_call: TRBV12-3/TRBV12-4; cdr3_aa: CASNAPLTYEQYF; cdr3_nt: TGTGCCAGCAACGCGCCTCTGACCTACGAGCAGTACTTC
j_call: TRBJ1-2; d_call: .; clone_size: .; v_call: TRBV12-3/TRBV12-4; cdr3_aa: CASSLFRDKDYGYTF; cdr3_nt: TGTGCCAGCAGTTTATTTCGGGACAAGGACTATGGCTACACCTTC
j_call: TRBJ2-4; d_call: .; clone_size: .; v_call: TRBV6-4; cdr3_aa: CASTTHMGAKNIQYF; cdr3_nt: TGTGCCAGCACCACACACATGGGCGCCAAAAACATTCAGTACTTC
j_call: TRBJ2-1; d_call: TRBD2; clone_size: .; v_call: TRBV29-1; cdr3_aa: CSAKLASDEQFF; cdr3_nt: TGCAGCGCCAAACTAGCGAGTGATGAGCAGTTCTTC
j_call: TRBJ2-7; d_call: TRBD2; clone_size: .; v_call: TRBV7-2; cdr3_aa: CASSLLSGTSGEQYF; cdr3_nt: TGTGCCAGCAGCCTTTTATCCGGGACTAGCGGCGAGCAGTACTTC
j_call: TRBJ2-7; d_call: TRBD2; clone_size: .; v_call: TRBV29-1; cdr3_aa: CSARGLAGAEQYF; cdr3_nt: TGCAGCGCCCGAGGACTAGCGGGAGCCGAGCAGTACTTC
j_call: TRBJ2-1; d_call: TRBD2; clone_size: many; v_call: TRBV29-1; cdr3_aa: CSVGLAGGPYNEQFF; cdr3_nt: TGCAGCGTTGGACTAGCGGGAGGGCCTTACAATGAGCAGTTCTTC
j_call: TRBJ1-3; d_call: .; clone_size: many; v_call: TRBV12-3/TRBV12-4; cdr3_aa: CASRDSSGNTIYF; cdr3_nt: TGTGCCAGCAGGGACAGCTCTGGAAACACCATATATTTT
j_call: TRBJ1-5; d_call: .; clone_size: .; v_call: TRBV20-1; cdr3_aa: CSAHKGTSGGMDTQHF; cdr3_nt: TGCAGTGCCCACAAAGGGACTAGCGGGGGCATGGATACGCAGCATTTT
j_call: TRBJ2-7; d_call: .; clone_size: .; v_call: TRBV7-9; cdr3_aa: CASSALTGIEQYF; cdr3_nt: TGTGCCAGCAGCGCACTCACAGGGATCGAGCAGTACTTC
j_call: TRBJ2-7; d_call: .; clone_size: .; v_call: TRBV28; cdr3_aa: CASSTWEQYF; cdr3_nt: TGTGCCAGCAGTACGTGGGAGCAGTACTTC
j_call: TRBJ2-1; d_call: .; clone_size: few; v_call: TRBV5-1; cdr3_aa: CASSLKVVGNEQFF; cdr3_nt: TGCGCCAGCAGCTTGAAGGTAGTCGGCAATGAGCAGTTCTTC